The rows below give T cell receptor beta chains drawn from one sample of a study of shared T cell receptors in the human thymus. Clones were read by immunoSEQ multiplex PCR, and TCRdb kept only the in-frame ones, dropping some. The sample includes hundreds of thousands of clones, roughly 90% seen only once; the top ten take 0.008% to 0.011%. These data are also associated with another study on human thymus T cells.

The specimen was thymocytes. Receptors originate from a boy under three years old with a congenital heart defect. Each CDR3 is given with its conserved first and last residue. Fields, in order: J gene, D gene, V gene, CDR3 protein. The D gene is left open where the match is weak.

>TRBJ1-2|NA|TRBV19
CASSIVGVWRGYTF
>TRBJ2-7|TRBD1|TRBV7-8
CASSATRTGGYEQYF
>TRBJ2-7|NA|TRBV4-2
CASSQGGPTYEQYF
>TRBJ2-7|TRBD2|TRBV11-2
CASSFLAGGSYEQYF
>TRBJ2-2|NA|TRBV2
CASSEEQLDTGELFF
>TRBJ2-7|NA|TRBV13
CASSSDRNYEQYF
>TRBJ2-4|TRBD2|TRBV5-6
CASRLAGGNIQYF
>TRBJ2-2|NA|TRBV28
CASSSPAMGGNTGELFF
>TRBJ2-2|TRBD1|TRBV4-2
CASSQEQGAGGELFF
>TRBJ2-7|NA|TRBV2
CATRDSYEQYF
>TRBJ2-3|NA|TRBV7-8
CASTQEEKDTQYF
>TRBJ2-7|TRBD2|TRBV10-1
CASSERLAGTGEQYF
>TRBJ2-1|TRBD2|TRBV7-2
CASSLGVAGAPFGNEQFF
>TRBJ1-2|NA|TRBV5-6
CASSLGGDELSYTF
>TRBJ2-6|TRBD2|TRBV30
CACTLAGSSGANVLTF
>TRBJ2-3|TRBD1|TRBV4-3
CASSPGDRADTQYF
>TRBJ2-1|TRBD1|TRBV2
CASTRTGAVNEQFF
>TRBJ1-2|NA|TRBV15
CATSTRSYPIYGYTF
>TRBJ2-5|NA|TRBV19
CASSINWGGRQETQYF
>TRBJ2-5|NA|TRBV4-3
CASSQGAAETQYF
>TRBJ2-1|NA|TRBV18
CASSPRNEQFF
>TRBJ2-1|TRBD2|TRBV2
CASSALSGRRNEQFF
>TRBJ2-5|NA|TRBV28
CASSLYRRAQYF
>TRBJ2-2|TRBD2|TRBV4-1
CASSRILAGAPTGELFF
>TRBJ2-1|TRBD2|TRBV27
CASSLGGLAYINEQFF
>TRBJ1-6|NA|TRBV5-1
CASSLGRRTYNSPLHF
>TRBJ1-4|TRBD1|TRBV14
CASSQGGTDEKLFF
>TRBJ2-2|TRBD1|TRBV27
CASSLFGDRGAGELFF
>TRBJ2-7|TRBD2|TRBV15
CATSRENGLAGTYEQYF
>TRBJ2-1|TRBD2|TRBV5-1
CASSLLLAGGNEQFF
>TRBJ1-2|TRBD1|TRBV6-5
CASSPDRGTNYGYTF
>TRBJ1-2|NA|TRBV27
CASSLEGHSGGNGYTF
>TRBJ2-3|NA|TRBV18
CATGQQGNTQYF
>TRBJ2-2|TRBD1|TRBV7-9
CASSSRQGNTGELFF
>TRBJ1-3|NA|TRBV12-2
CASRLGYGRPGALSGNTIYF
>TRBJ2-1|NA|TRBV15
CATSPPPTGISYNEQFF
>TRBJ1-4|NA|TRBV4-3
CASSLEFPGAEKLFF
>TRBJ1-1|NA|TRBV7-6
CASSLSPEGNTEAFF
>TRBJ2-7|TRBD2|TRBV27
CASSTCKPGLAGLEQYF
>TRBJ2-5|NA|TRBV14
CASSQARSETQYF
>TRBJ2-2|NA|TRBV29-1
CSVEDRPGSGANTGELFF
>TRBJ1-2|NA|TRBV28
CASSPTPYNYGGYTF
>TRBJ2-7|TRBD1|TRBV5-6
CASSTTGNRYEQYF
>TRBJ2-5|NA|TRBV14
CASSPILGRETQYF
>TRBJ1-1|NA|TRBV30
CAWKFKAGPTEAFF